A single sample is the source of the 3 T cell receptor beta chains below, sequenced in a study of a mutant IDH1 vaccine in newly diagnosed glioma. Time point described: week 5, during vaccination. Doses of 300 ug of mutant IDH1 20-mer peptide were given with topical imiquimod. Profiled with immunoSEQ multiplex PCR; TCRdb holds only in-frame clones, not every one. The profile shows some 60,000 clones, just under 90% of them singletons. Their specific antigens are unknown. Specimen: PBMCs, collected from a glioma patient whose treatment included an IDH1 peptide vaccine. These receptors were collected from a woman aged 40 to 50 with glioma.

The chain has TRBV7-9 and TRBJ1-2; 7 nucleotides match TRBD1. CDR1 SEHNR and CDR2 FQNEAQ come from the germline V gene (reference sequence). After removal of 5 bases from V and 2 bases from J, the junction contained 8 bases not matched to a gene. CDR3 length: 15 amino acids. This CDR3 reads CASSTWTGPNYGYTF. The CDR3, as DNA: TGTGCCAGCAGCACTTGGACAGGACCGAACTATGGCTACACCTTC.

V usage is TRBV6-5 and J usage is TRBJ2-7; TRBD1 is a possible D gene (5 bases). Germline CDR1 and CDR2: MNHEY and SVGAGI. This CDR3 spans 12 amino acids. The V and J ends lost 2 bases and 7 bases respectively, with 9 bases between them. The chain's CDR3 is CASSYVAGEQYF. The CDR3 DNA reads as TGTGCCAGCAGTTACGTAGCAGGGGAGCAGTACTTC.

The chain's CDR3 is CASSYSDRGPLAEQFF. In DNA, the CDR3 is TGTGCCAGCAGTTACTCGGACAGGGGGCCATTAGCTGAGCAGTTCTTC. The rearrangement joins TRBV6-5 to TRBJ2-1, with TRBD1 matching over 11 bases. The V and J ends lost 0 bases and 9 bases, in that order; junction bases with no gene match: 7. Germline V gene lookup returns CDR1 MNHEY and CDR2 SVGAGI. The CDR3 is 16 amino acids.